This TCR beta chain was identified during a study of T cell responses to AZD1222 COVID-19 vaccine. Points from the study as a whole: No repertoire was sampled before or during the peak T cell response, only after it. Donors were mostly white British, more females; clonal diversity possibly underestimated. At 160-218 and 743-854, vaccine-associated CD4 TCRs were dominant, and they spanned spike. Reports indicate that nearly half of spike-specific TCRs are directed at unmutated variant regions.

The protocol was immunoSEQ multiplex PCR, while the TCRdb copy is restricted to in-frame clones and leaves out a portion. The sample lists 120,000 or so clones; around 90% were seen once. Worth noting for this clone: What it binds is not known.

The CDR3 contains 15 residues. V lost 8 bases, J lost 9 bases, and 20 bases lay in between. CDR1 is LNHDA and CDR2 is SQIVND in the germline V gene (reference sequence). The rearrangement uses TRBV19 and TRBJ1-6; tentatively, D is TRBD1 (6 bases). This receptor was identified in an adult in good health. The specimen comprised peripheral blood, sampled on day 0 of MenACWY control vaccination. CDR3 DNA sequence: TGTGCCAGTGGCCATAACAGGGCCAGGGGTTCACCCCTCCACTTT. Residues: CASGHNRARGSPLHF.